This T cell receptor beta chain was obtained from a study of Ad26.COV2.S vaccination and SARS-CoV-2 variants. Study background: The study gave Ad26.COV2.S intramuscularly, once or twice 56 days apart. General study results and limits: Considerable breadth of spike-specific CD8+ and CD4+ T cell responses has reportedly been documented following vaccination. Analyses that measured TCR breadth and depth may have underestimated total T cell responses.

As to this clone: Its antigen is undetermined.

Treatment denoted: 15 to 20 received Ad26.COV2.S at low or high dose, single or two shots; about 5 received placebo; per-sample allocation not given. At day 63 after the first vaccine or placebo injection, samples were drawn. Profiling relied on immunoSEQ multiplex PCR, and the TCRdb table lists in-frame clones only, not all of them. The sample lists some 500,000 clones, roughly 87% occurring once. CDR1 and CDR2 (germline): LGHDT, YNNKEL (reference sequence). This CDR3 has 15 amino acids. Between the trimmed V and J ends, which lost 5 bases and 0 bases, there was a span of 13 bases. The rearrangement uses TRBV3-1 (or the pseudogene TRBV3-2) and TRBJ1-2; D remains ambiguous. This TCR derives from a person aged 18-65 years who received the Ad26.COV2.S COVID-19 vaccine or a placebo. The sequences come from peripheral blood, collected in a trial of Ad26.COV2.S vaccine versus placebo. CDR3 protein: CASSFDGSANYGYTF. CDR3 bases: TGTGCCAGCAGCTTTGACGGGTCCGCTAACTATGGCTACACCTTC.